The clone carrying this TCR beta chain was counted a single time. Its specificity is not known. Authors' methods: ImmunoSEQ gave junction-only sequences without quality scores, so filtering differed. The data were produced by immunoSEQ multiplex PCR, yet TCRdb's version contains in-frame clones alone and is incomplete. The V and J calls and the clone size are those of that table, but D and trimming were determined from the DNA. This sample has over a million clones, with more than 75% found just once. The sample originates from a study of shared clonotypes between healthy human individuals. General study results and limits: Despite large depth, rarefaction showed incomplete sorted-subset sequencing. The genetic and exposure-history diversity represented was limited by few donors.

The CDR3 runs to 14 residues. Trimming removed 2 bases from V and 2 bases from J, with 9 bases in between. The V gene's germline CDR1 is SGHDT and CDR2 YYEEEE. Those who donated were healthy HIV-negative adults, with no recent acute infections or vaccinations reported. Sequencing was performed on memory CD4+ T cells from PBMCs. Sample subset: CD45RA-negative fraction. This clonotype was obtained from a man between 18 and 35 years old in good health. Some clones in this sample may be carry-over from other donors' samples. The chain joins TRBV5-6 to TRBJ2-3, with D unclear. The CDR3, as DNA: TGTGCCAGCAGCTTAACTTACAACACAGATACGCAGTATTTT. The encoded protein is CASSLTYNTDTQYF. Full variable domain (remainder filled in from reference TRBV5-6 and TRBJ2-3): DAGVTQSPTHLIKTRGQQVTLRCSPKSGHDTVSWYQQALGQGPQFIFQYYEEEERQRGNFPDRFSGHQFPNYSSELNVNALLLGDSALYLCASSLTYNTDTQYFGPGTRLTVL.